The 7 T cell receptor beta chains in this list originate from one sample, sequenced in a study of T cells of healthy individuals. Via MiXCR, TCRdb re-called the 5' RACE reads, giving one row per CDR3 protein. The sample records 65,000 to 90,000 distinct CDR3 sequences, roughly 5% being singletons. The receptor source for this set is a female donor in good health.

This clonotype was counted many times. The chain joins TRBV6-2 or TRBV6-3 to TRBJ1-6; D ambiguous. Trimming took off 1 base at V and 7 bases at J, with 8 bases between the two ends. The CDR3 is made up of 14 amino acids. The germline gives CDR1 MNHEY, CDR2 SVGEGT. Here the CDR3 reads CASSYWSENSPLHF. CDR3 sequence (DNA): TGTGCCAGCAGTTACTGGTCAGAGAATTCACCCCTCCACTTT.

This clonotype occurred many times. The chain is built from TRBV20-1 and TRBJ2-1, with D tentatively TRBD1 (5 bases). This CDR3 has 11 residues. V was cut by 6 bases and J by 9 bases, with 12 bases left in between. The germline V gene encodes CDR1 DFQATT and CDR2 SNEGSKA (reference sequence). The CDR3 sequence: CSAAGPGEQFF. As DNA, the CDR3 is TGCAGTGCCGCAGGGCCCGGTGAGCAGTTCTTC.

This clonotype appeared many times. The chain recombines TRBV7-9 with TRBJ2-5, with D perhaps TRBD2 (6 bases). Germline assignment: CDR1 SEHNR and CDR2 FQNEAQ (reference sequence). CDR3 length equals 15 residues. Trimming cost V 1 base and J 2 bases, with 11 bases left between them. CDR3 residues: CASSLGASEQETQYF. CDR3 nucleotides: TGTGCCAGCAGCTTAGGGGCTAGCGAACAAGAGACCCAGTACTTC.

This clonotype was detected many times. J is TRBJ2-5 and V is TRBV12-3 or TRBV12-4, with D possibly matching TRBD2 (5 bases). The CDR3 spans 12 residues. V was shortened by 6 bases and J by 5 bases, with 10 bases between the two germline ends. The CDR3 reads CASRGGRETQYF. In nucleotides, the CDR3 is TGTGCCAGCAGGGGCGGGCGGGAGACCCAGTACTTC.

Ten or more counts support this clonotype. The chain recombines TRBV28 with TRBJ2-7; D remains ambiguous. V gave up 4 bases and J gave up 4 bases, with 8 bases separating them. The CDR3 is made up of 12 amino acids. The germline CDR1 and CDR2 sequences are MDHEN and SYDVKM. This CDR3 reads CASSSDGYEQYF. The CDR3 nucleotides read TGTGCCAGCAGTTCCGACGGGTACGAGCAGTACTTC.

V usage is TRBV14 and J usage is TRBJ1-1; D is perhaps TRBD1 (5 bases). Germline CDR1 is SGHDN and CDR2 is FVKESK. This CDR3 is 17 amino acids long. V was cut by 0 bases and J by 0 bases, with 14 bases left in between. Here the CDR3 DNA reads TGTGCCAGCAGCCAAGATGGGGGACCCCTCATGAACACTGAAGCTTTCTTT. As protein: CASSQDGGPLMNTEAFF.

This clonotype was observed many times. V is TRBV2 and J is TRBJ2-2, with D possibly being TRBD1 (5 bases). The CDR3 is 16 amino acids. Germline V gene lookup returns CDR1 SNHLY and CDR2 FYNNEI. With 0 bases removed from V and 7 bases from J, the gap between germline ends came to 15 bases. Here the CDR3 reads CASSEALLEQGGELFF. The CDR3 nucleotides are TGTGCCAGCAGTGAAGCCCTCCTAGAGCAGGGCGGGGAGCTGTTTTTT.